Listed below are T cell receptor beta chains from one sample, sequenced in a study of shared clonotypes between healthy human individuals. The repertoire was sequenced with immunoSEQ multiplex PCR; TCRdb's copy has only in-frame clones and lacks some. In the table there are around 2,000,000 clones, roughly 95% of which are singletons. The sequencing sample was made of naive CD8+ T cells sorted from blood. The receptors were sampled from a man between 18 and 29 years old in good health. CDR3s leave out the opening cysteine and the closing phenylalanine or tryptophan.

V gene,J gene,CDR3 protein
TRBV25-1,-,ASSGGTAYEQY
TRBV7-2,TRBJ2-2,ASSLEGLAPITGELF
TRBV27,TRBJ2-3,ASRVGWSTDTQY
TRBV5-5,TRBJ2-2,ASSLVSGELF
TRBV5-6,TRBJ1-6,ASSLDVGHEPPLH
TRBV27,TRBJ2-1,ASSFITSSGAANEQF
TRBV29-1,TRBJ1-2,SAHGTRPYGYT
TRBV19,TRBJ1-5,ASSDPGQGWNQPQH
TRBV2,TRBJ2-5,ASSVGGGETQY
TRBV4-1,TRBJ1-3,ASSQVGQGAGYTIY
TRBV7-9,TRBJ2-2,ASSPSTGELF
TRBV7-8,TRBJ2-7,ASSSSGPSYEQY
TRBV5-1,TRBJ2-7,ASSLGLADSYEQY
TRBV9,TRBJ1-4,ASSTTGGYDEKLF
TRBV27,TRBJ1-5,ASSSPGGEQPQH
TRBV7-8,TRBJ2-7,ASSHGTLTGYEQY
TRBV4-3,TRBJ2-5,ASSQDSWKGWGETQY
TRBV9,TRBJ2-7,ASSVGPGSYEQY
TRBV10-2,TRBJ2-3,ASSEVGADTQY
TRBV9,TRBJ1-1,ASSHPNTEAF
TRBV27,TRBJ1-5,ASSPQTGEYSNQPQH
TRBV10-2,TRBJ1-5,ASSEDFSNQPQH
TRBV12-5,TRBJ2-7,ASGLAGIDRSYEQY
TRBV10-3,TRBJ2-1,AISDQLAGGPYNEQF
TRBV6-4,TRBJ2-7,ASSDIGGRAYEQY
TRBV5-6,TRBJ2-1,ASSSSRDIEQF
TRBV10-1,TRBJ1-1,ASSGPGTGGANEAF
TRBV28,TRBJ1-5,ASDDDRALSNQPQH
TRBV28,TRBJ1-2,ASSLSVGYGYT
TRBV4-1,TRBJ2-5,ASSQGLAGAETQY
TRBV27,TRBJ2-7,ASSPSTGEGTVYEQY
TRBV6-5,TRBJ1-3,ASTSTGPGNTIY
TRBV6-6,TRBJ2-1,ASSYDRVTYNEQF
TRBV27,TRBJ2-7,ASSDLATSLSEQY
TRBV19,TRBJ2-3,ASTWAAGNTDTQY
TRBV27,TRBJ1-6,ASSLSPGVDSPLH
TRBV27,TRBJ1-6,ASSFLGGNSPLH
TRBV4-1,TRBJ1-4,ASSQGLGLGPNEKLF
TRBV11-2,TRBJ2-7,ASSLELAGAYSYEQY
TRBV19,TRBJ1-5,ASSTDRESQPQH
TRBV10-3,TRBJ2-4,AISEVREGVKNIQY
TRBV7-9,TRBJ1-2,ASSLAGSYYGYT
TRBV2,TRBJ2-7,ASRPPDRDEQY
TRBV9,TRBJ1-1,ASSVGGENTEAF
TRBV11-2,TRBJ1-5,ASSLEGDSNQPQH
TRBV7-9,TRBJ1-1,ASSDPGQMDTEAF
TRBV30,TRBJ2-1,AWSAASANNEQF
TRBV9,TRBJ1-1,ASSPGSYMNTEAF
TRBV15,TRBJ2-3,ATSVWGQSDTQY
TRBV4-1,TRBJ2-7,ASSLNRGGQGTYEQY
TRBV30,TRBJ2-7,AWSGREASEQY